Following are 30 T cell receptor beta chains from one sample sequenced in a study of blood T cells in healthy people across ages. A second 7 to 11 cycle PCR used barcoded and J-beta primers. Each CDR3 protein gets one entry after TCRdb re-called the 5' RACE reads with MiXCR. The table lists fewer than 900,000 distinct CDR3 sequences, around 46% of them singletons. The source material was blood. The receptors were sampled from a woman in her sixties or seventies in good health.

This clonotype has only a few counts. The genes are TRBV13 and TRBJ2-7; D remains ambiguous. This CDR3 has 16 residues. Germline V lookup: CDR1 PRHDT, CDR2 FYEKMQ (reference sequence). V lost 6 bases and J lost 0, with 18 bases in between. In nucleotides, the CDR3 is TGTGCCAGCAGAGACTTAGCACAGCCCGCCTCCTACGAGCAGTACTTC. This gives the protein CASRDLAQPASYEQYF.

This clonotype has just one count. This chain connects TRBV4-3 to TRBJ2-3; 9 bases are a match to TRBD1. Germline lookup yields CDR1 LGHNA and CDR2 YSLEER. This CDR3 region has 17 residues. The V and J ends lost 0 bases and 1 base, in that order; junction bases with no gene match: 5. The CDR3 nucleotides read TGCGCCAGCAGCCAAGATCTAAGGACAGGGGGCACAGATACGCAGTATTTT. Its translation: CASSQDLRTGGTDTQYF.

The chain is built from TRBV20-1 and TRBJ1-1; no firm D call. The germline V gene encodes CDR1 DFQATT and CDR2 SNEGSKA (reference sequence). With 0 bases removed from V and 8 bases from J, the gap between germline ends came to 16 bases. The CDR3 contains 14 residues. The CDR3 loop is CSARESSGAGEAFF. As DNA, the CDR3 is TGCAGTGCTAGAGAGTCCTCCGGAGCGGGGGAAGCTTTCTTT.

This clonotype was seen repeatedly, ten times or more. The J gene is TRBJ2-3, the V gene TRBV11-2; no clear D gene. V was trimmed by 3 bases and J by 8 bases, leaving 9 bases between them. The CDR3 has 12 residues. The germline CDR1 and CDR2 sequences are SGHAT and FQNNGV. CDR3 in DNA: TGTGCCAGCAGCTTTGGCGAGCGTACGCAGTATTTT. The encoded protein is CASSFGERTQYF.

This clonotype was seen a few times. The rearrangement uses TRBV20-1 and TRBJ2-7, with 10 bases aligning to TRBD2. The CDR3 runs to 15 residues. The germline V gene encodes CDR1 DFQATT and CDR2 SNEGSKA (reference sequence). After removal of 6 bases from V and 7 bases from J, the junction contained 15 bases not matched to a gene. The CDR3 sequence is CSAPPGTSVPREQYF. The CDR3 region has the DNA TGCAGTGCCCCCCCCGGGACTAGCGTCCCACGGGAGCAGTACTTC.

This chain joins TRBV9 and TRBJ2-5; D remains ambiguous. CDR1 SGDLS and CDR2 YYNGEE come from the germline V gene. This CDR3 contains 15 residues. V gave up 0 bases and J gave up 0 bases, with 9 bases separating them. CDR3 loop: CASSVGGDYQETQYF. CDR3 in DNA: TGTGCCAGCAGCGTAGGAGGAGACTACCAAGAGACCCAGTACTTC. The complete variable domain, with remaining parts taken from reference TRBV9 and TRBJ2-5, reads DSGVTQTPKHLITATGQRVTLRCSPRSGDLSVYWYQQSLDQGLQFLIQYYNGEERAKGNILERFSAQQFPDLHSELNLSSLELGDSALYFCASSVGGDYQETQYFGPGTRLLVL.

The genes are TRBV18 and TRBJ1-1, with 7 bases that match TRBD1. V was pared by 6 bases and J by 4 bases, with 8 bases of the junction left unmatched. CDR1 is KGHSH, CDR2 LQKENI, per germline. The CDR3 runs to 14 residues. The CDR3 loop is CASSPEQGSTEAFF. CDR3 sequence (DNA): TGTGCCAGCTCCCCCGAACAGGGGAGCACTGAAGCTTTCTTT.

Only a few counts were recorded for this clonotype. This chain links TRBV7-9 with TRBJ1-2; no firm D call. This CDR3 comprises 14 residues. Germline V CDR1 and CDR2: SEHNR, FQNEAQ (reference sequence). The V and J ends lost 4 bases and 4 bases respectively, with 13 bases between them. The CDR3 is CASSSQAGIYGYTF. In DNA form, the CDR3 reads TGTGCCAGCAGCTCCCAAGCAGGCATCTATGGCTACACCTTC. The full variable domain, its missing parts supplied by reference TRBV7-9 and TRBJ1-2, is DTGVSQNPRHKITKRGQNVTFRCDPISEHNRLYWYRQTLGQGPEFLTYFQNEAQLEKSRLLSDRFSAERPKGSFSTLEIQRTEQGDSAMYLCASSSQAGIYGYTFGSGTRLTVV.

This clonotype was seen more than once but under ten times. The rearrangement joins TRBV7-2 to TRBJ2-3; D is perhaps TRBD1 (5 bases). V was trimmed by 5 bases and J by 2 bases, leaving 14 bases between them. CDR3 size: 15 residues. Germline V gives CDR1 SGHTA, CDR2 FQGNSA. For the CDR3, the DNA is TGTGCCAGCAGCCCCGTGGCAGGGATCACAGATACGCAGTATTTT. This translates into CASSPVAGITDTQYF.

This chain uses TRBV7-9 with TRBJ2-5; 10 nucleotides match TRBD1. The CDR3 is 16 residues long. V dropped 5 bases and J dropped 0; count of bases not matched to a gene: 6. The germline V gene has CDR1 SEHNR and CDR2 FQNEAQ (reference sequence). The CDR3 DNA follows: TGTGCCAGCAGCCAGGGGACAGGGGCGAACCAAGAGACCCAGTACTTC. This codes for CASSQGTGANQETQYF. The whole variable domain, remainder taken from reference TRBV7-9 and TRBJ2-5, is DTGVSQNPRHKITKRGQNVTFRCDPISEHNRLYWYRQTLGQGPEFLTYFQNEAQLEKSRLLSDRFSAERPKGSFSTLEIQRTEQGDSAMYLCASSQGTGANQETQYFGPGTRLLVL.

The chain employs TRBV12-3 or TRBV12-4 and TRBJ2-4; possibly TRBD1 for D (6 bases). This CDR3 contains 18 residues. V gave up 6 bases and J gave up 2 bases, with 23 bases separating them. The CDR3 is CASSLALTDRGSKNIQYF. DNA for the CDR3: TGTGCCAGCAGCCTAGCTCTAACGGACAGAGGCTCCAAAAACATTCAGTACTTC.

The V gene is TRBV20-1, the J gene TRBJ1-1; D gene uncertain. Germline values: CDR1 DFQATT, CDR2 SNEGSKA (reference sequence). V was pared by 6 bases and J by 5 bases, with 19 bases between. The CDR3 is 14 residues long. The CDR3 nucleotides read TGCAGTGCAAAAGGCCGGGATCGGTGGACTGAAGCTTTCTTT. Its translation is CSAKGRDRWTEAFF.

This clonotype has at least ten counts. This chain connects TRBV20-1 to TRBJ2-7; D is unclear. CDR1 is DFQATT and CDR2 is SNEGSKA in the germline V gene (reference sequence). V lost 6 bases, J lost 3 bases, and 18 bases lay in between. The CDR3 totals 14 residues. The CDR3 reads CSAIPHGRFYEQYF. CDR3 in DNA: TGCAGTGCCATCCCGCACGGACGTTTCTACGAGCAGTACTTC.

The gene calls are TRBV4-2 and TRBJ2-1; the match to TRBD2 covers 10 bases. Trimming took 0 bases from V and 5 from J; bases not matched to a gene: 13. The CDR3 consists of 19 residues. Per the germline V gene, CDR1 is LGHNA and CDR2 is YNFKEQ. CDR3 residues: CASSQDPGLAANLHNEQFF. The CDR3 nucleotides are TGTGCCAGCAGCCAAGATCCCGGACTAGCGGCAAACCTTCACAATGAGCAGTTCTTC.

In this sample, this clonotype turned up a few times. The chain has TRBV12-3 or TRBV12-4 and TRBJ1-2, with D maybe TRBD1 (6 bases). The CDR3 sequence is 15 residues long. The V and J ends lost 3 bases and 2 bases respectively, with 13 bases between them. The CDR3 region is CASSLGASPNYGYTF. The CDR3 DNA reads TGTGCCAGCAGTTTGGGGGCGTCCCCGAACTATGGCTACACCTTC.

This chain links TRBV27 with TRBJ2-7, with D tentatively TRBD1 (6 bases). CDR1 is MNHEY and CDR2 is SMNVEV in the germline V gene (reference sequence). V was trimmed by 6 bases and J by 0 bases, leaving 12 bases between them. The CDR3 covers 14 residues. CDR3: CASRGHGYSYEQYF. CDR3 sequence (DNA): TGTGCCAGCAGGGGACACGGGTACTCCTACGAGCAGTACTTC.

CDR3 loop: CASSHGVNTGELFF. The DNA of the CDR3 is TGTGCCAGCAGCCACGGGGTGAACACCGGGGAGCTGTTTTTT. The chain is built from TRBV3-1 and TRBJ2-2; perhaps TRBD2 as D (5 bases). The germline V gene has CDR1 LGHDT and CDR2 YNNKEL (reference sequence). The germline V and J ends were trimmed by 3 bases and 1 base, with 6 bases remaining between them. The CDR3 sequence is 14 residues long.

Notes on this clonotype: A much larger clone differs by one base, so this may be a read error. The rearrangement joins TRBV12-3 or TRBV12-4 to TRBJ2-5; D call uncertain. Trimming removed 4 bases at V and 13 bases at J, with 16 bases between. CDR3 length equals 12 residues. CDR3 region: CASSSPGYERYF. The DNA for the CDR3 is TGTGCCAGCAGTTCCCCTGGATACGAGCGGTACTTC.

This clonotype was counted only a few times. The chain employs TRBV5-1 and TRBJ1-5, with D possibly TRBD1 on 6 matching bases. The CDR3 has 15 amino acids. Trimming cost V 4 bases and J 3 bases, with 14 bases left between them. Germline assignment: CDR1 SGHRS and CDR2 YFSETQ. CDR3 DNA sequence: TGCGCCAGCAGCCCGGGTCCAGGGGCCAATCAGCCCCAGCATTTT. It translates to CASSPGPGANQPQHF.

CDR3 bases: TGTGCCAGCCCAAGGACAGGCGTGGACTACGAGCAGTACTTC. Protein sequence: CASPRTGVDYEQYF. The gene calls are TRBV18 and TRBJ2-7; TRBD1 agrees at 7 bases. Germline lookup yields CDR1 KGHSH and CDR2 LQKENI. The CDR3 consists of 14 residues. Trimming took 8 bases from V and 3 from J; bases not matched to a gene: 10.

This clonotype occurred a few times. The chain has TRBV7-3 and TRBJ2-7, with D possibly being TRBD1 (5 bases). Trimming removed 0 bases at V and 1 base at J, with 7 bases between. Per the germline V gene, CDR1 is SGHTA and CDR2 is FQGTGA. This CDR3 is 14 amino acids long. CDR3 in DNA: TGTGCCAGCAGCTTAACAAGGGGTTCCTACGAGCAGTACTTC. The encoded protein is CASSLTRGSYEQYF.

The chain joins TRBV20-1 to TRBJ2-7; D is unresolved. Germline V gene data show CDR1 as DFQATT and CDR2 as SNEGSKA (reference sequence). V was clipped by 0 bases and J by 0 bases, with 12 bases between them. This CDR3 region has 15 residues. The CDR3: CSARDVNSLSYEQYF. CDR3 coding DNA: TGCAGTGCTAGAGATGTTAACAGTCTCTCCTACGAGCAGTACTTC.

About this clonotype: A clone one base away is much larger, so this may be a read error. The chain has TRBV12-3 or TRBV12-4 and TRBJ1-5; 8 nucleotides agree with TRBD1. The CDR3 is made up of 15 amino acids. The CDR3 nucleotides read TGTGCCAGCAGTTTAGGACAGGGGAACAATCAGTCCCAGCATTTT. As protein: CASSLGQGNNQSQHF.

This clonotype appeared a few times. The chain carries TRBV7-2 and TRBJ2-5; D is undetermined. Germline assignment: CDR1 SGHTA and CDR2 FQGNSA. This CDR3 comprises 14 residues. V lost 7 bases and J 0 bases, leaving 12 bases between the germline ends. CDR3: CASTLTVYQETQYF. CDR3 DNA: TGTGCCAGCACCCTGACGGTGTACCAAGAGACCCAGTACTTC.

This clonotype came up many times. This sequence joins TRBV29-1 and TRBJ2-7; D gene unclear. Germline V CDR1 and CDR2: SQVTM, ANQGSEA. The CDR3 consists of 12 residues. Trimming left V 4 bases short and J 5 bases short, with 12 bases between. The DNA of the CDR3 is TGCAGCGTTGGGCTACCCGGCGACGAGCAGTACTTC. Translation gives CSVGLPGDEQYF.

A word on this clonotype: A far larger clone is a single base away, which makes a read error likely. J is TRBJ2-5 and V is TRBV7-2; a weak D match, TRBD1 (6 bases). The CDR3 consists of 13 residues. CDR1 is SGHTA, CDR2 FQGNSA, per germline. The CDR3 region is CASSLNREESQYF. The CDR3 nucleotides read TGTGCCAGCAGCTTGAACAGGGAAGAGAGCCAGTACTTC. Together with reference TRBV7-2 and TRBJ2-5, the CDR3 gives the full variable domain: GAGVSQSPSNKVTEKGKDVELRCDPISGHTALYWYRQSLGQGLEFLIYFQGNSAPDKSGLPSDRFSAERTGGSVSTLTIQRTQQEDSAVYLCASSLNREESQYFGPGTRLLVL.

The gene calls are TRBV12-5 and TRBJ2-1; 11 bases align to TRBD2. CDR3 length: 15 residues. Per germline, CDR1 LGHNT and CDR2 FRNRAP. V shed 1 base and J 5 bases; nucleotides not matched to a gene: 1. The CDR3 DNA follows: TGTGCTAGTGGTTTGGGACTAGCGGGACACAATGAGCAGTTCTTC. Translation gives CASGLGLAGHNEQFF.

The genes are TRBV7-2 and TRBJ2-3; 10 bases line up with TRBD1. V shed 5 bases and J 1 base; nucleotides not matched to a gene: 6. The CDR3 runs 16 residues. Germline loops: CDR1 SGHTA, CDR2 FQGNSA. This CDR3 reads CASSRPDRGGTDTQYF. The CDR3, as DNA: TGTGCCAGCAGCCGACCGGACAGGGGGGGCACAGATACGCAGTATTTT.

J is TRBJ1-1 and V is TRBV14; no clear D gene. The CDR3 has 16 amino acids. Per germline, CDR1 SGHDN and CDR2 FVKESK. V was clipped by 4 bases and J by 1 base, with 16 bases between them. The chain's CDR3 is CASSPYLLHKNTEAFF. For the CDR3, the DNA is TGTGCCAGCAGCCCCTACCTCCTTCACAAGAACACTGAAGCTTTCTTT.

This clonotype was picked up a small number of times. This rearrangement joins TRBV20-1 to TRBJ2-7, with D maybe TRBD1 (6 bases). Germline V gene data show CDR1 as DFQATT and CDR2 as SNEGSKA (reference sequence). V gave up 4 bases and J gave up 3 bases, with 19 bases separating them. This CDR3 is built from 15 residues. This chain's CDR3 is CSAKVKGERLYEQYF. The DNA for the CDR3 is TGCAGTGCTAAGGTCAAGGGGGAGAGGCTCTACGAGCAGTACTTC.